This T cell receptor (beta chain) was sequenced for a study of blood T cell repertoires in COVID-19. The wider study: Nucleic acid was either cDNA or gDNA, and it came from T cells, B-cell-depleted T cells, or PBMCs.

Germline V gene data show CDR1 as GTSNPN and CDR2 as SVGIG (reference sequence). V was shortened by 0 bases and J by 0 bases, with 30 bases between the two germline ends. The CDR3 runs 21 residues. In the study's own analysis: Researchers report that nucleated cell counts were estimated from reference gene primer amplification. Sequencing used immunoSEQ multiplex PCR; TCRdb keeps in-frame clones, though not all of them. That table gives V, J and clone size, and the DNA gave D and trimming. The sample has 45,000 to 60,000 clones; about four fifths are singletons. This clone turned up a few times. This sequence was found in a woman older than 75 with acute or convalescent COVID-19. V usage is TRBV30 and J usage is TRBJ2-7; possibly TRBD2 for D (7 bases). Input material: peripheral blood. CDR3 region: CAWSVPRTGYAGVGISYEQYF. The CDR3 DNA is TGTGCCTGGAGTGTCCCGCGAACAGGGTATGCGGGAGTTGGGATCTCCTACGAGCAGTACTTC.